A single sample is the source of the 5 T cell receptor beta chains below, sequenced in a study of T-cell reconstitution after alpha-beta-depleted transplantation in children. TCRbeta library preparation incorporated unique molecular identifiers. One entry per CDR3 protein, called by TCRdb with MiXCR from the PCR reads. The sample records just over 200,000 distinct CDR3 sequences, around 7.7% being singletons. Here the sequenced sample was PBMCs, mostly from graft donor cells, taken 360 days after TCRalphabeta/CD19-depleted stem cell transplant. The receptor set was obtained from a male patient aged 2 to 10 who had a stem cell transplant for acute myeloid leukemia, so the T cells may come from the graft donor.

In this sample, this clonotype turned up a few times. The gene calls are TRBV5-1 and TRBJ2-1, with D possibly matching TRBD2 (6 bases). The CDR3 length is 15 residues. Germline-derived CDR1 and CDR2 are SGHRS and YFSETQ. Trimming took 4 bases from V and 6 from J, leaving 17 bases between them. The CDR3 reads CASSVLGRPANEQFF. CDR3 nucleotide sequence: TGCGCCAGCAGCGTCCTCGGGAGACCGGCCAATGAGCAGTTCTTC.

This clonotype was recorded many times. The chain is built from TRBV5-1 and TRBJ2-2; no definite D call. The V end lost 4 bases, the J end lost 3 bases, and 10 bases lay between the germline ends. Germline CDR1 and CDR2: SGHRS and YFSETQ. This CDR3 contains 14 residues. The CDR3 region is CASSEWAYTGELFF. DNA of the CDR3: TGCGCCAGCAGCGAATGGGCGTACACCGGGGAGCTGTTTTTT.

The V call is TRBV5-6, the J call TRBJ2-3; 7 nucleotides line up with TRBD1. This CDR3 spans 15 amino acids. Germline V CDR1 and CDR2: SGHDT, YYEEEE. V lost 2 bases and J lost 2; bases outside the gene matches: 5. Here the CDR3 DNA reads TGTGCCAGCAGCTTTTGGACAGGACACACAGATACGCAGTATTTT. Residues: CASSFWTGHTDTQYF.

This clonotype was seen at least ten times. J is TRBJ2-5 and V is TRBV29-1; 10 bases agree with TRBD1. The CDR3 has 15 amino acids. J lost 2 bases, V lost 8 bases, and 11 bases had no gene match. Germline assignment: CDR1 SQVTM and CDR2 ANQGSEA. The CDR3 reads CSSHRDRGPQETQYF. CDR3 nucleotides: TGCAGCTCACACCGGGACAGGGGTCCGCAAGAGACCCAGTACTTC.

This clonotype turned up a few times. V and J are TRBV12-3 or TRBV12-4 and TRBJ2-5; D is possibly TRBD1 (6 bases). The CDR3 runs 14 residues. Trimming took off 3 bases at V and 4 bases at J, with 12 bases between the two ends. The CDR3 DNA is TGTGCCAGCAGTTTCAACAGGGCGCGAGAGACCCAGTACTTC. Amino acids: CASSFNRARETQYF.